Listed here are 30 T cell receptor beta chains from one sample, sequenced in a study of Ad26.COV2.S vaccination and SARS-CoV-2 variants. Measured with immunoSEQ multiplex PCR; TCRdb has only the in-frame clones, and not every one. The sample lists 350,000 to 450,000 clones, approximately 90% seen once, with under 2% in the top ten. Treatment here: roughly 20 received Ad26.COV2.S at low or high dose, single or two shots; about 5 received placebo; per-sample allocation not given. Following the first vaccine or placebo injection, samples were taken on day 63. Source: peripheral blood, taken in a trial of Ad26.COV2.S vaccine versus placebo. These receptor sequences come from a person aged 18-60 years who received the Ad26.COV2.S COVID-19 vaccine or a placebo.

This sequence joins TRBV27 and TRBJ2-1; TRBD2 might be the D (6 bases). The CDR3 spans 14 residues. Germline V CDR1 and CDR2: MNHEY, SMNVEV (reference sequence). With 0 bases removed from V and 6 bases from J, the gap between germline ends came to 9 bases. The CDR3 sequence: CASSLSRLVNEQFF. CDR3 bases: TGTGCCAGCAGTTTATCGAGACTAGTCAATGAGCAGTTCTTC.

The V and J genes are TRBV3-1 (or the pseudogene TRBV3-2) and TRBJ2-1; D is uncertain. V lost 1 base and J 3 bases, leaving 10 bases between the germline ends. Germline CDR1 and CDR2: LGHDT and YNNKEL (reference sequence). The CDR3 covers 15 residues. Written as DNA, the CDR3 is TGTGCCAGCAGCCAAGTTCTGGCGGACTACAATGAGCAGTTCTTC. Its protein is CASSQVLADYNEQFF.

The rearrangement links TRBV19 to TRBJ2-3; 12 nucleotides line up with TRBD2. V trimming: 3 bases; J trimming: 3 bases; junction bases outside the gene matches: 10. The CDR3 is 18 residues long. Germline CDR1 and CDR2: LNHDA and SQIVND (reference sequence). The CDR3 is CASSMTSGSHRGTDTQYF. The CDR3 DNA is TGTGCCAGTAGTATGACTAGCGGGAGCCACCGGGGGACAGATACGCAGTATTTT.

The chain uses TRBV15 and TRBJ1-5; 11 nucleotides line up with TRBD1. The CDR3 length is 18 residues. Germline-derived CDR1 and CDR2 are LNHNV and YYDKDF (reference sequence). With V trimmed by 1 base and J by 0 bases, 5 bases remained unmatched. The CDR3 region is CATSRAGQGEHSNQPQHF. DNA of the CDR3: TGTGCCACCAGCAGAGCGGGACAGGGGGAACATAGCAATCAGCCCCAGCATTTT.

The chain recombines TRBV21-1 with TRBJ2-1; TRBD2, the table's D call, was not compared with the DNA. TRBV21-1 is given as a pseudogene. This CDR3 spans 15 amino acids. In DNA, the CDR3 is TGTGCCAGCAGCACGGACCGGGACTCTTTTGATGAGCAGTTCTTC. Its translation is CASSTDRDSFDEQFF.

J is TRBJ1-6 and V is TRBV27, with D possibly TRBD1 on 5 matching bases. The CDR3 is 15 residues long. With 6 bases removed from V and 0 bases from J, the gap between germline ends came to 9 bases. Germline V CDR1 and CDR2: MNHEY, SMNVEV (reference sequence). The CDR3 DNA reads as TGTGCCAGCAGGACAGCCAGCTCCTATAATTCACCCCTCCACTTT. Its translation is CASRTASSYNSPLHF.

The rearrangement links TRBV19 to TRBJ1-2; 8 bases fit TRBD1. Unmatched junction bases numbered 6, after V lost 8 bases and J lost 4 bases. CDR1 LNHDA and CDR2 SQIVND come from the germline V gene (reference sequence). The length of the CDR3 is 13 residues. CDR3 sequence (DNA): TGTGCCAGTCTCGGGACAGGCTTCTATGGCTACACCTTC. Residues: CASLGTGFYGYTF.

The genes are TRBV10-3 and TRBJ2-1, with 11 nucleotides matching TRBD1. This CDR3 has 13 amino acids. CDR1 is ENHRY, CDR2 SYGVKD, per germline. With V trimmed by 11 bases and J by 8 bases, 8 bases remained unmatched. The CDR3 nucleotides are TGTGCCGCGGGGACAGGGGGAGAGGATGAGCAGTTCTTC. Amino acids: CAAGTGGEDEQFF.

As DNA, the CDR3 is TGTGCCACCAGTGATCTTCCGGGCCCCGAGTTCTTC. The encoded protein is CATSDLPGPEFF. The chain links TRBV24-1 to TRBJ2-1, with no clear D. Germline values: CDR1 KGHDR, CDR2 SFDVKD. Trimming removed 3 bases from V and 14 bases from J, with 13 bases in between. There are 12 residues in the CDR3.

Concerning this clone itself: The identical CDR3 is also encoded by other nucleotide sequences in the sample. The chain uses TRBV2 and TRBJ1-5; maybe TRBD1 (5 bases). Germline V gene data show CDR1 as SNHLY and CDR2 as FYNNEI. CDR3 size: 14 residues. V dropped 3 bases and J dropped 1 base, with 7 bases sitting between them. CDR3 loop: CASSEGRSNQPQHF. In DNA, the CDR3 is TGTGCCAGCAGTGAGGGACGGAGCAATCAGCCCCAGCATTTT. The entire variable domain, with the rest obtained from reference TRBV2 and TRBJ1-5, is as follows: EPEVTQTPSHQVTQMGQEVILRCVPISNHLYFYWYRQILGQKVEFLVSFYNNEISEKSEIFDDQFSVERPDGSNFTLKIRSTKLEDSAMYFCASSEGRSNQPQHFGDGTRLSIL.

The chain links TRBV4-3 to TRBJ2-1, with 7 bases identical to TRBD1. The CDR3 loop spans 16 amino acids. With 4 bases clipped from V and 5 bases from J, the junction kept 11 bases outside the gene matches. The germline CDR1 and CDR2 sequences are LGHNA and YSLEER. The DNA for the CDR3 is TGCGCCAGCAGCCCTGAGAGGGGACAGTTGAACAATGAGCAGTTCTTC. This encodes CASSPERGQLNNEQFF.

The CDR3 DNA reads as TGTGCCAGCAGCTTCTCGGGGCGGAAGCAGTTCTTC. Protein: CASSFSGRKQFF. V and J are TRBV11-3 and TRBJ2-1, with D perhaps TRBD1 or TRBD2 (5 bases each). Germline V gene lookup returns CDR1 SGHNT and CDR2 YENEEA. The CDR3 extends over 12 amino acids. V dropped 3 bases and J dropped 11 bases, with 11 bases sitting between them.

The V gene is TRBV4-1, the J gene TRBJ2-1; 10 bases match TRBD2. V shed 5 bases and J 0 bases; nucleotides not matched to a gene: 4. CDR3 length equals 16 residues. Germline loops: CDR1 MGHRA, CDR2 YSYEKL. The CDR3 protein is CASSASGGGSYNEQFF. CDR3 sequence (DNA): TGCGCCAGCAGCGCAAGCGGGGGGGGCTCCTACAATGAGCAGTTCTTC.

The chain uses TRBV30 and TRBJ1-2; D might be TRBD1 (5 bases). This CDR3 comprises 12 residues. Trimming pared 1 base from V and 6 bases from J, leaving 9 bases between. Per the germline V gene, CDR1 is GTSNPN and CDR2 is SVGIG (reference sequence). The CDR3 coding sequence is TGTGCCTGGAGTGGACAGTTTGATGGCTACACCTTC. Residues: CAWSGQFDGYTF.

This clone showed up just a few times. The chain has TRBV10-1 and TRBJ2-2; TRBD1 might be the D (6 bases). Germline V gene data show CDR1 as WNHNN and CDR2 as SYGVQD (reference sequence). V was shortened by 5 bases and J by 9 bases, with 10 bases between the two germline ends. The CDR3 covers 12 residues. The CDR3 loop reads CASSSGDRELFF. The CDR3 nucleotides read TGCGCCAGCAGTTCAGGGGACCGGGAGCTGTTTTTT.

This CDR3 reads CASSPGGTGDEQYF. In DNA form, the CDR3 reads TGTGCCAGCAGCCCCGGGGGCACAGGGGACGAGCAGTACTTC. The chain links TRBV6-2 or TRBV6-3 to TRBJ2-7; a possible D gene is TRBD1 (7 bases). Germline V CDR1 and CDR2: MNHEY, SVGEGT. There are 14 residues in the CDR3. V lost 6 bases to trimming and J lost 5 bases, with 17 bases between them.

The rearrangement uses TRBV11-3 and TRBJ1-2, with a tentative D call TRBD1 (5 bases). V was shortened by 1 base and J by 4 bases, with 10 bases between the two germline ends. Per the germline V gene, CDR1 is SGHNT and CDR2 is YENEEA. The CDR3 is 14 residues long. The CDR3, as DNA: TGTGCCAGCAGCTTAGGATTAGACAGCTATGGCTACACCTTC. Protein product: CASSLGLDSYGYTF.

The gene calls are TRBV6-5 and TRBJ2-7; 10 bases line up with TRBD2. Germline V gene lookup returns CDR1 MNHEY and CDR2 SVGAGI. With V trimmed by 5 bases and J by 4 bases, 5 bases remained unmatched. The CDR3 covers 14 residues. The CDR3 loop is CASSPLAGEYEQYF. In DNA form, the CDR3 reads TGTGCCAGCAGTCCTCTAGCGGGAGAGTACGAGCAGTACTTC.

The chain is built from TRBV29-1 and TRBJ2-7; D not resolved. V was pared by 7 bases and J by 1 base, with 11 bases between. CDR3 size: 12 residues. Germline CDR1 reads SQVTM; CDR2 reads ANQGSEA. The CDR3 spells CSANSGSYEQYF. Here the CDR3 DNA reads TGCAGCGCTAACTCAGGATCCTACGAGCAGTACTTC.

This clone was found a few times. The chain has TRBV28 and TRBJ2-2, with 8 bases fitting TRBD2. V shed 9 bases, J shed 4 bases, and the junction held 10 bases outside the gene matches. There are 15 residues in the CDR3. The germline gives CDR1 MDHEN, CDR2 SYDVKM. CDR3 loop: CASLAGVLPTGELFF. The CDR3 DNA sequence: TGTGCCAGTCTAGCGGGCGTTCTACCCACCGGGGAGCTGTTTTTT.

This clone appeared a single time. The chain is built from TRBV11-3 and TRBJ2-7, with D possibly being TRBD1 (6 bases). This CDR3 is built from 14 residues. V was clipped by 2 bases and J by 2 bases, with 10 bases between them. Germline-derived CDR1 and CDR2 are SGHNT and YENEEA. The CDR3 region is CASSLRDITYEQYF. The CDR3 DNA reads as TGTGCCAGCAGCTTAAGGGACATCACCTACGAGCAGTACTTC.

The V gene is TRBV3-1 (or the pseudogene TRBV3-2), the J gene TRBJ2-1; the match to TRBD2 covers 7 bases. V shed 4 bases and J 7 bases; nucleotides not matched to a gene: 13. The CDR3 has 16 amino acids. In germline, CDR1 is LGHDT, CDR2 YNNKEL (reference sequence). The CDR3 loop is CASSRLGAGAANEQFF. The CDR3 bases are TGTGCCAGCAGCCGCCTCGGGGCGGGAGCAGCTAATGAGCAGTTCTTC.

CDR3 loop: CASQVAGGRSEQYF. CDR3 nucleotide sequence: TGCGCCAGCCAGGTAGCGGGAGGTCGTAGCGAGCAGTACTTC. V gene TRBV10-2 combines with J gene TRBJ2-7, with 10 bases aligning to TRBD2. CDR1 WSHSY and CDR2 SAAADI come from the germline V gene. V was clipped by 8 bases and J by 6 bases; unmatched bases: 10. The CDR3 runs 14 residues.

The gene calls are TRBV19 and TRBJ2-7; D perhaps matches TRBD2 (5 bases). The V gene lost 5 bases and the J gene lost 5 bases, with 13 bases spanning the gap. Germline CDR1 and CDR2: LNHDA and SQIVND (reference sequence). The CDR3 has 13 residues. CDR3 residues: CASSAALGNEQYF. Written as DNA, the CDR3 is TGTGCCAGTAGTGCGGCCCTCGGGAACGAGCAGTACTTC.

This clone was detected only once. This chain joins TRBV15 and TRBJ2-7; no clear D. The V gene's germline CDR1 is LNHNV and CDR2 YYDKDF (reference sequence). V dropped 3 bases and J dropped 11 bases, with 11 bases sitting between them. The CDR3 length is 11 residues. CDR3 protein: CATSRDALKYF. The CDR3 DNA sequence: TGTGCCACCAGCAGGGATGCCTTGAAGTACTTC.

V usage is TRBV11-2 and J usage is TRBJ1-2; D is unresolved. The germline V and J ends were trimmed by 1 base and 4 bases, with 10 bases remaining between them. The CDR3 is 14 residues long. Germline loops: CDR1 SGHAT, CDR2 FQNNGV. CDR3: CASSLVRGPYGYTF. Written as DNA, the CDR3 is TGTGCCAGCAGCTTAGTACGAGGTCCCTATGGCTACACCTTC.

V usage is TRBV5-1 and J usage is TRBJ2-5, with TRBD2 identical over 13 bases. The J segment lost 3 bases and the V segment lost 3 bases, leaving 5 bases of the junction unmatched. Germline lookup yields CDR1 SGHRS and CDR2 YFSETQ. The CDR3 covers 16 residues. The CDR3 protein is CASSSGLAGEEETQYF. The DNA for the CDR3 is TGCGCCAGCAGCTCCGGACTAGCGGGAGAGGAAGAGACCCAGTACTTC.

V usage is TRBV6-2 or TRBV6-3 and J usage is TRBJ2-7; 11 bases align to TRBD2. V trimming: 6 bases; J trimming: 5 bases; junction bases outside the gene matches: 9. The CDR3 has 15 residues. CDR1 and CDR2 (germline): MNHEY, SVGEGT. The CDR3 DNA reads as TGTGCCAGCAGCCTACTAGCGGGAGAAGGGCACGAGCAGTACTTC. It encodes CASSLLAGEGHEQYF.

CDR3 DNA: TGCGCCAGCACCCCCGGGGTACTAGCGGTTCAAGAGACCCAGTACTTC. Its protein product is CASTPGVLAVQETQYF. The genes are TRBV5-1 and TRBJ2-5, with TRBD2 matching over 8 bases. The germline V gene has CDR1 SGHRS and CDR2 YFSETQ. CDR3 size: 16 residues. V was pared by 6 bases and J by 2 bases, with 12 bases of the junction left unmatched.

The chain carries TRBV24-1 and TRBJ2-1, with 9 bases aligning to TRBD2. This CDR3 region has 16 residues. The ends lost 5 bases at V and 5 bases at J; junction bases unmatched: 9. Germline V gene data show CDR1 as KGHDR and CDR2 as SFDVKD. The CDR3 DNA follows: TGTGCCACCAGTGGTAGCGGGGGACCATACCACAATGAGCAGTTCTTC. It codes for CATSGSGGPYHNEQFF.